The rows below give T cell receptor beta chains drawn from one sample of a study of shared T cell receptors in the human thymus. The protocol was immunoSEQ multiplex PCR, while the TCRdb copy is restricted to in-frame clones and leaves out a portion. Of some 640,000 clones in the sample, 87% were seen once. This sample was shared with a second study, whose subject was human thymus T cells.

The specimen sequenced was thymocytes. The receptors stem from a boy under two years old with a congenital heart defect. Each CDR3 is given with its conserved first and last residue. D genes are given only for firm matches. Expanded clones get a size class; other rows say once, few or many, or leave the size out.

>TRBJ2-1|.|.|TRBV28
TGTGCCAGCACCGACCGGGACTCTTCCTACAATGAGCAGTTCTTC
CASTDRDSSYNEQFF
>TRBJ2-1|.|.|TRBV1
TGCACCAGCAGCTGCGGGACTAGCGGGGGCTTCGAGCAGTTCTTC
CTSSCGTSGGFEQFF
>TRBJ1-2|.|.|TRBV18
TGTGCCAGCTCACCAAAGGGGGATTTCTATGGCTACACCTTC
CASSPKGDFYGYTF
>TRBJ2-1|TRBD2|.|TRBV11-1
TGTGCCAGCAGCTTTAATCGACCGGGGGGGGCCTACAATGAGCAGTTCTTC
CASSFNRPGGAYNEQFF
>TRBJ1-2|.|.|TRBV5-1
TGCGCCAGCAGCTTGGGGTACTTATCTTATGGCTACACCTTC
CASSLGYLSYGYTF
>TRBJ1-1|.|few|TRBV6-1
TGTGCCAGCAGTGAGCCGCTGAGGGTGATGAACACTGAAGCTTTCTTT
CASSEPLRVMNTEAFF
>TRBJ1-1|TRBD1|.|TRBV11-2
TGTGCCAGCAGCCCAAGACCGGGACAGGGCACTGAAGCTTTCTTT
CASSPRPGQGTEAFF
>TRBJ2-1|TRBD2|.|TRBV10-3
TGTGCCATCAGTGAGGGCGACGGGAGGGAGGGTGAGCAGTTCTTC
CAISEGDGREGEQFF
>TRBJ2-1|TRBD2|.|TRBV7-6
TGTGCCAGCAGGCCCGCCCCGAGACTAGCGGATTACAATGAGCAGTTCTTC
CASRPAPRLADYNEQFF
>TRBJ2-7|TRBD2|.|TRBV7-2
TGTGCCAGCAGCTTTATTAGCGGGAGGGAGAGCTACGAGCAGTACTTC
CASSFISGRESYEQYF
>TRBJ1-5|.|few|TRBV28
TGTGCCAGCAGTTCCAACAGGGCGTGGCAGCCCCAGCATTTT
CASSSNRAWQPQHF
>TRBJ1-2|.|.|TRBV27
TGTGCCAGCAGCCTAGGGGTTAACTATGGCTACACCTTC
CASSLGVNYGYTF
>TRBJ2-4|TRBD1|once|TRBV5-1
TGCGCCAGCAGCTTGTTGTGGACAGGGCCCAAAAACATTCAGTACTTC
CASSLLWTGPKNIQYF
>TRBJ1-5|.|.|TRBV27
TGTGCCAGCAACGGTCCCAATCAGCCCCAGCATTTT
CASNGPNQPQHF
>TRBJ1-5|TRBD1|.|TRBV6-1
TGTGCCAGCAGTGAATCCCTGGGACAGGGTGGATTTAGCAATCAGCCCCAGCATTTT
CASSESLGQGGFSNQPQHF
>TRBJ1-2|.|once|TRBV27
TGTGCCAGCAGTTCAGGGGACTATGGCTACACCTTC
CASSSGDYGYTF
>TRBJ1-5|.|.|TRBV27
TGTGCCAGCAGGAGAACCGGGAAAACCTCCCAGCATTTT
CASRRTGKTSQHF
>TRBJ1-2|.|few|TRBV4-1
TGCGCCAGCAGCCAAGTCACGAGGAGTTATGGCTACACCTTC
CASSQVTRSYGYTF
>TRBJ2-1|TRBD2|.|TRBV19
TGTGCCAGTAGTGAGGCGACTAGCGACCCGGAGCAGTTCTTC
CASSEATSDPEQFF
>TRBJ1-5|.|.|TRBV19
TGTGCCAGCGCCCCAGGGGATCAGCCCCAGCATTTT
CASAPGDQPQHF
>TRBJ2-3|TRBD2|.|TRBV7-6
TGTGCCACAGCACCCGGATATGGCGGGGGGGCGCCAGATACGCAGTATTTT
CATAPGYGGGAPDTQYF
>TRBJ1-1|.|once|TRBV5-1
TGCGCCAGCAGCTTTACCTTTTCTGTCGGGGGTAGCACTGAAGCTTTCTTT
CASSFTFSVGGSTEAFF
>TRBJ2-7|.|.|TRBV5-5
TGTGCCAGCAGCTCCCTGGTGGGGGGCTACGAGCAGTACTTC
CASSSLVGGYEQYF
>TRBJ1-1|TRBD1|.|TRBV4-1
TGCGCCAGCAGCCCCTTACAGGGGCGAGCTTTCTTT
CASSPLQGRAFF
>TRBJ2-7|.|few|TRBV10-3
TGTGCCATCCTGGGCAGGGAACCTTACGAGCAGTACTTC
CAILGREPYEQYF
>TRBJ2-7|.|.|TRBV7-9
TGTGCCAGCAGCTCAGGGGGGCCCAGTCACTACGAGCAGTACTTC
CASSSGGPSHYEQYF
>TRBJ2-7|.|.|TRBV18
TGTGCCAGCTCACCCGGCGAGCAGGGGCGTTACTTC
CASSPGEQGRYF
>TRBJ1-1|TRBD1|.|TRBV29-1
TGCAGCGTTTGGACAGGGAAAGCTTTCTTT
CSVWTGKAFF
>TRBJ2-7|.|.|TRBV10-3
TGTGCCATCAAGTCGGGAACTACGAGCTCCTACGAGCAGTACTTC
CAIKSGTTSSYEQYF
>TRBJ2-6|TRBD2|.|TRBV30
TGTGCCTGGAGTATCAGCGGGAGGGGCTCTGGGGCCAACGTCCTGACTTTC
CAWSISGRGSGANVLTF
>TRBJ2-7|.|.|TRBV29-1
TGCAGCGTCCACGACAGCTACGAGCAGTACTTC
CSVHDSYEQYF
>TRBJ2-1|.|.|TRBV19
TGTGCCAGTAGTGCACTAGTGGACGGCAATGAGCAGTTCTTC
CASSALVDGNEQFF
>TRBJ1-1|TRBD1|.|TRBV5-1
TGCGCCAGCAGCAATACAAAACAGGGGAGGAACACTGAAGCTTTCTTT
CASSNTKQGRNTEAFF
>TRBJ1-1|.|.|TRBV7-3
TGTGCCAGCAGCTTCGGTTCCGGCACTGAAGCTTTCTTT
CASSFGSGTEAFF
>TRBJ2-7|TRBD2|.|TRBV27
TGTGCCAGCAGTTCTGCGGGCTACCCCCCCAGCGGGAGAGGAGACGAGCAGTACTTC
CASSSAGYPPSGRGDEQYF